These 12 T cell receptor beta chains originate from one sample sequenced in a study of T cells in Graves' hyperthyroidism and ophthalmopathy. TCR beta CDR3 regions were amplified from RNA transcripts. TCR CDR3 underwent first-round RT-PCR with the HTBI primer set. Using its own MiXCR run on the multiplex PCR reads, TCRdb lists one record per CDR3 protein. This table holds 280,000 or so distinct CDR3 sequences, about 16% found once. The sample taken for sequencing was blood. The receptors stem from a woman aged 50 to 60 with Graves' hyperthyroidism that later progressed to Graves' ophthalmopathy.

The rearrangement uses TRBV11-1 and TRBJ2-1; D is perhaps TRBD2 (6 bases). Germline loops: CDR1 SGHAT, CDR2 FQDESV (reference sequence). V was trimmed by 5 bases and J by 2 bases, leaving 13 bases between them. The CDR3 sequence is 15 residues long. DNA of the CDR3: TGTGCCAGCAGCCGAGGACCGGGAGCCTACAATGAGCAGTTCTTC. Its translation: CASSRGPGAYNEQFF.

This clonotype was found many times. This rearrangement joins TRBV28 to TRBJ1-5; 8 nucleotides align to TRBD1. From germline, CDR1 is MDHEN and CDR2 SYDVKM. Germline trimming cut 7 bases from V and 4 bases from J; bases unmatched to any gene: 12. The CDR3 is 16 amino acids. The DNA for the CDR3 is TGTGCCAGCACCTTCTTGGGACAGGCTGTGAATCAGCCCCAGCATTTT. Translated: CASTFLGQAVNQPQHF.

This clonotype came up many times. This rearrangement joins TRBV11-3 to TRBJ2-1; 12 bases map to TRBD2. V shed 9 bases and J 4 bases; nucleotides not matched to a gene: 19. The CDR3 runs to 19 residues. Germline V gene sequence: CDR1 SGHNT, CDR2 YENEEA. The CDR3 is CARSLAGGCGPDGYNEQFF. The CDR3 bases are TGTGCCAGATCTCTAGCGGGAGGGTGCGGGCCCGACGGTTACAATGAGCAGTTCTTC.

This clonotype showed up many times. J is TRBJ2-2 and V is TRBV6-1, with 7 nucleotides matching TRBD2. The trim removed 5 bases at V and 7 bases at J, leaving 10 bases unmatched. Germline V lookup: CDR1 MNHNS, CDR2 SASEGT. The CDR3 totals 15 residues. CDR3 region: CASSRTRSWLGELFF. DNA of the CDR3: TGTGCCAGCAGTCGGACTAGGTCGTGGCTCGGGGAGCTGTTTTTT.

This clonotype was observed at least ten times. The chain links TRBV28 to TRBJ1-2; no clear D gene. Germline CDR1 MDHEN, CDR2 SYDVKM. V was pared by 6 bases and J by 11 bases, with 25 bases between. CDR3 size: 15 residues. The CDR3 sequence: CASRRPERPLRGYTF. As DNA, the CDR3 is TGTGCCAGCAGAAGACCCGAAAGGCCCCTTCGTGGGTACACCTTC.

The CDR3 reads CASGSSGGDTIYF. The CDR3, as DNA: TGTGCTAGTGGTTCCAGTGGTGGCGACACCATATATTTT. V and J are TRBV12-5 and TRBJ1-3; no reliable D call. Per germline, CDR1 LGHNT and CDR2 FRNRAP. V was trimmed by 4 bases and J by 8 bases, leaving 12 bases between them. The CDR3 loop spans 13 amino acids.

This clonotype was found a few times. The genes are TRBV6-1 and TRBJ1-2; D may be TRBD1 (6 bases). This CDR3 is 14 amino acids long. The ends were cut back, 5 bases at V and 8 bases at J, with 18 bases in the middle. Germline V lookup: CDR1 MNHNS, CDR2 SASEGT. In DNA, the CDR3 is TGTGCCAGCAGTTCTTACGGGACATCGAGGGGCTACACCTTC. Translated: CASSSYGTSRGYTF.

The rearrangement joins TRBV19 to TRBJ2-3; tentative D call: TRBD2 (6 bases). Trimming shortened V by 3 bases and J by 1 base, and 17 bases separated the two germline ends. Germline CDR1 reads LNHDA; CDR2 reads SQIVND (reference sequence). This CDR3 contains 17 residues. CDR3 sequence reads: CASSIGAGTAGTDTQYF. CDR3 nucleotides: TGTGCCAGTAGTATTGGAGCGGGTACCGCCGGCACAGATACGCAGTATTTT.

This rearrangement joins TRBV27 to TRBJ2-4; tentative D call: TRBD1 (6 bases). The CDR3 loop spans 18 amino acids. V was cut by 0 bases and J by 8 bases, with 23 bases left in between. Germline-derived CDR1 and CDR2 are MNHEY and SMNVEV (reference sequence). As DNA, the CDR3 is TGTGCCAGCAGTTTATCGGCCCCCTTTGGGGGCGTTATGGACATTCAGTACTTC. Its translation is CASSLSAPFGGVMDIQYF.

This clonotype was detected many times. V usage is TRBV25-1 and J usage is TRBJ2-7, with D maybe TRBD1 (6 bases). The germline V gene has CDR1 MGHDK and CDR2 SYGVNS. The V gene lost 2 bases and the J gene lost 2 bases, with 10 bases spanning the gap. This CDR3 contains 14 residues. The CDR3 DNA follows: TGTGCCAGCAGTGAAGGAACAGGGCCCTACGAGCAGTACTTC. This gives the protein CASSEGTGPYEQYF.

This clonotype was found many times. The V and J genes are TRBV28 and TRBJ2-5; 7 positions agree with TRBD1. Germline-derived CDR1 and CDR2 are MDHEN and SYDVKM. The CDR3 contains 14 residues. J was trimmed by 5 bases and V by 3 bases; bases with no gene match: 6. In nucleotides, the CDR3 is TGTGCCAGCAGTTTGACAGGGAGTGCGGAGACCCAGTACTTC. The encoded protein is CASSLTGSAETQYF. The full variable domain, its missing parts supplied by reference TRBV28 and TRBJ2-5, is DVKVTQSSRYLVKRTGEKVFLECVQDMDHENMFWYRQDPGLGLRLIYFSYDVKMKEKGDIPEGYSVSREKKERFSLILESASTNQTSMYLCASSLTGSAETQYFGPGTRLLVL.

This clonotype has ten or more counts. At one end, the junction sequence differs from germline, possibly due to a read error. The chain uses TRBV24-1 and TRBJ1-1, with 9 bases fitting TRBD1. This CDR3 is 13 amino acids long. Per germline, CDR1 KGHDR and CDR2 SFDVKD. The CDR3 protein is CATSDAGTGTAIF. Here the CDR3 DNA reads TGTGCCACCAGTGACGCCGGGACAGGGACGGCGATCTTT.